The 10 T cell receptor beta chains below were found in one sample sequenced in a study of T cells in Graves' hyperthyroidism and ophthalmopathy. TCR beta CDR3 sequences were amplified from RNA transcripts. HTBI primers were the set used in a first-round RT-PCR of the TCR CDR3. Via MiXCR, TCRdb re-called the multiplex PCR reads, giving one row per CDR3 protein. This sample yields around 800,000 distinct CDR3 sequences, of which about two fifths are seen a single time; 8.9% belongs to the top ten. Sample: blood. All receptors derive from a man aged 18 to 30 with Graves' hyperthyroidism.

The V call is TRBV29-1, the J call TRBJ1-2; TRBD1 is a possible D gene (6 bases). Germline V gives CDR1 SQVTM, CDR2 ANQGSEA. V was shortened by 6 bases and J by 0 bases, with 11 bases between the two germline ends. This CDR3 contains 13 residues. The CDR3 here is CSVGGQPNYGYTF. CDR3 nucleotides: TGCAGCGTCGGCGGACAGCCTAACTATGGCTACACCTTC.

The chain carries TRBV2 and TRBJ2-7; D gene uncertain. With 9 bases removed from V and 0 bases from J, the gap between germline ends came to 9 bases. Germline assignment: CDR1 SNHLY and CDR2 FYNNEI. This CDR3 region has 12 residues. CDR3 sequence (DNA): TGTGCCAGTCTAGGGCCCTCCTACGAGCAGTACTTC. This sequence encodes CASLGPSYEQYF.

The chain links TRBV20-1 to TRBJ1-1, with D tentatively TRBD1 (5 bases). Trimming pared 6 bases from V and 6 bases from J, leaving 14 bases between. Germline CDR1 DFQATT, CDR2 SNEGSKA (reference sequence). The CDR3 has 12 residues. Here the CDR3 reads CSANTGGSEAFF. CDR3 nucleotide sequence: TGCAGTGCGAATACAGGAGGATCTGAAGCTTTCTTT.

There are many counts of this clonotype. This sequence joins TRBV14 and TRBJ1-5; D remains unclear. Trimming took 8 bases from V and 8 from J, leaving 10 bases between them. The CDR3 is made up of 11 amino acids. Germline V gene lookup returns CDR1 SGHDN and CDR2 FVKESK. CDR3 coding DNA: TGTGCCAGCGAAACTATGAAGCCCCAGCATTTT. This sequence encodes CASETMKPQHF.

The chain combines TRBV29-1 with TRBJ1-5; maybe TRBD1 (6 bases). Germline V CDR1 and CDR2: SQVTM, ANQGSEA. The CDR3 sequence is 12 residues long. V shed 3 bases and J shed 11 bases, with 14 bases lying between them. CDR3 nucleotides: TGCAGCGTTGAGTCAGGGGAGGAGGCCCAGCATTTT. Protein sequence: CSVESGEEAQHF.

The chain joins TRBV10-3 to TRBJ1-2; possible D gene TRBD1, 5 bases. The CDR3 is made up of 13 amino acids. V was trimmed by 6 bases and J by 6 bases, leaving 14 bases between them. Germline-derived CDR1 and CDR2 are ENHRY and SYGVKD. CDR3: CAIREGKRDGYTF. The CDR3 region has the DNA TGTGCCATCAGGGAGGGGAAAAGGGATGGCTACACCTTC.

On this clonotype: Just one base apart from a much larger clone, this may be a read error. The chain employs TRBV2 and TRBJ2-5, with D possibly matching TRBD1 (6 bases). The ends were cut back, 4 bases at V and 3 bases at J, with 18 bases in the middle. CDR1 is SNHLY and CDR2 is FYNNEI in the germline V gene. This CDR3 has 16 amino acids. CDR3 DNA: TGTGCCAGCAGTGGCCCACCCGGGACACTAGAAGAGACCCAGTACTTC. As protein: CASSGPPGTLEETQYF.

This chain links TRBV29-1 with TRBJ2-3; 7 nucleotides match TRBD2. V lost 6 bases to trimming and J lost 4 bases; unmatched junction nucleotides: 7. CDR1 is SQVTM and CDR2 is ANQGSEA in the germline V gene. This CDR3 contains 13 residues. CDR3 DNA: TGCAGCGTACCTAGCGGAAGCTCAGATACGCAGTATTTT. Protein sequence: CSVPSGSSDTQYF.

The DNA for the CDR3 is TGTGCCAGCAGCTCCTCTACCCCGGACGAGCAGTACTTC. Translating it yields CASSSSTPDEQYF. This chain connects TRBV7-2 to TRBJ2-7, with D unclear. Germline loops: CDR1 SGHTA, CDR2 FQGNSA. Trimming pared 4 bases from V and 5 bases from J, leaving 12 bases between. The CDR3 has 13 amino acids.

The genes are TRBV24-1 and TRBJ1-2; 7 bases line up with TRBD1. Germline CDR1 KGHDR, CDR2 SFDVKD. The CDR3 sequence is 14 residues long. Trimming took 3 bases from V and 6 from J; bases not matched to a gene: 6. CDR3 amino acids: CATSDPGQSNGYTF. The CDR3 DNA reads TGTGCCACCAGTGATCCGGGACAGAGCAATGGCTACACCTTC.